This T cell receptor (beta chain) comes out of a study of T-cell memory formation after mild COVID-19. Study information: Across donors, TCR clusters were largely donor specific.

Constant-segment primers and 5'RACE yielded cDNA libraries for TCR alpha and TCR beta, each carrying sample barcodes and UMIs. Each CDR3 protein is one row after TCRdb ran MiXCR on the 5' RACE reads. The sample holds approximately 300,000 distinct CDR3 sequences, roughly 15% seen once. This clonotype occurred many times. The antigen is undetermined. Findings and limits, study-wide: Later expanders leaned toward CD4+, whereas clones contracting from day 15 to 85 were balanced CD4/CD8. Chiefly within CM and EM were the contracting CD4+ clones; CD8+ ones were within EMRA.

There are 13 residues in the CDR3. Germline V CDR1 and CDR2: SGHTA, FQGNSA. V shed 5 bases and J shed 4 bases, with 10 bases lying between them. Sample: PBMCs or a T cell subset sorted from them (not recorded which). V gene TRBV7-2 combines with J gene TRBJ2-3; no firm D call. This sequence was found in a man younger than 35 who had mild COVID-19 (a few samples of this study predate the infection). Cell type and time point are not known. Here the CDR3 reads CASSPRVSDTQYF. The DNA of the CDR3 is TGTGCCAGCAGCCCTCGCGTATCAGATACGCAGTATTTT.